This T cell receptor (beta chain) emerged from a study of shared clonotypes between healthy human individuals. Study-level points and caveats: Sequencing of the sorted subsets was shown by rarefaction to be incomplete despite large depth. Against clonotypes common to all four donors, non-shared ones had lower generation probabilities. Between several donors, naive CD4 clonotypes were shared at a level of about 5%.

The CDR3 length is 14 residues. Germline CDR1 reads KGHSH; CDR2 reads LQKENI. V shed 0 bases and J shed 5 bases, with 10 bases lying between them. Some clones are missing from TCRdb's copy, which holds only in-frame ones; the method was immunoSEQ multiplex PCR. This table has a few million clones, 85% to 95% appearing once. In the case of this clone: Its target is unknown. Other nucleotide sequences in the sample specify the same CDR3.

The origin of this receptor is a man between 18 and 29 years old in good health. Some clones in this sample may be carry-over from other donors' samples. The rearrangement links TRBV18 to TRBJ2-5; a possible D gene is TRBD1 (5 bases). Material: naive CD4+ T cells from PBMCs. Subset specified: CD45RA+ positively selected. This CDR3 is CASSPPGLGETQYF. The CDR3 nucleotides are TGTGCCAGCTCACCACCGGGGCTCGGTGAGACCCAGTACTTC. The full variable domain, its missing parts supplied by reference TRBV18 and TRBJ2-5, is NAGVMQNPRHLVRRRGQEARLRCSPMKGHSHVYWYRQLPEEGLKFMVYLQKENIIDESGMPKERFSAEFPKEGPSILRIQQVVRGDSAAYFCASSPPGLGETQYFGPGTRLLVL.